This is a list of T cell receptor beta chains from one sample in a study of cytomegalovirus exposure and HLA in healthy donors. Sequencing used immunoSEQ multiplex PCR; TCRdb keeps in-frame clones, though not all of them. The profile shows fewer than 150,000 clones, over 70% of them singletons. The sequencing sample was made of PBMCs. The receptor set was obtained from a male donor in good health and CMV-seronegative. Both conserved end residues are part of each CDR3.

v_gene	j_gene	CDR3aa
TRBV28	TRBJ1-1	CASSVTGNTEAFF
TRBV30	TRBJ1-2	CASKTRESYGYTF
TRBV5-6	TRBJ1-5	CASSSGTANQPQHF
TRBV5-1	TRBJ1-2	CASSLNPTGNYGYTF
TRBV2	NA	CASSEEEYSLYEQYF
TRBV5-1	TRBJ2-1	CASRSQGPSYNEQFF
TRBV7-9	TRBJ2-7	CASSDSPRDSSYEQYF
TRBV5-1	TRBJ1-3	CASSTGQGSTIYF
TRBV7-9	TRBJ2-1	CASSLAPGDEQFF
TRBV5-4	TRBJ2-5	CASSFPGRGETQYF
TRBV4-1	TRBJ1-3	CASSQREVPGNTIYF
TRBV15	TRBJ1-2	CATSRDLEYYGYTF
TRBV18	TRBJ2-5	CASSPPGLAGEETQYF
TRBV28	TRBJ1-1	CASSPRQLYSTEAFF
TRBV19	TRBJ1-5	CASSIEDSFAQPQHF
TRBV28	TRBJ1-2	CASSGRGRDLNGYTF
TRBV6-5	TRBJ1-1	CASSYVRTTLNTEAFF
TRBV28	TRBJ1-1	CASSPHTRSGAEAFF
TRBV4-1	TRBJ2-7	CASSQGAGGPYEQYF
TRBV11-1	TRBJ2-1	CASSKRQGTYNEQFF
TRBV29-1	TRBJ1-1	CSANNANTEAFF
TRBV5-1	TRBJ2-1	CASSAGDKPYNEQFF
TRBV30	TRBJ2-3	CAWSPGTSATDTQYF
TRBV4-1	TRBJ2-3	CASSQVAGGRTDTQYF
TRBV10-3	TRBJ2-7	CATKRDSGGQYF
TRBV5-3	TRBJ2-7	CARSQGHVNYEQYF
TRBV19	TRBJ1-5	CASSIGRIRTGVGNQPQHF
TRBV5-6	TRBJ2-1	CASSWTGRNEQFF
TRBV5-4	TRBJ2-2	CASSKVPDYSNTGELFF
TRBV7-3	TRBJ2-2	CASSSNRAGELFF
TRBV9	TRBJ2-5	CASSASPVAGGYQETQYF
TRBV6-5	TRBJ1-5	CASSSTGDQPQHF
TRBV10-3	NA	CAISKDGTGGINEQYF
TRBV2	TRBJ2-5	CASSRDGSGETQYF
TRBV6-5	TRBJ2-7	CASSYSGQGAREQYF
TRBV5-1	TRBJ2-3	CASSPVGGGQASTDTQYF
TRBV7-9	TRBJ2-2	CASSKGQNTGELFF
TRBV30	TRBJ1-1	CAWIGEVSREAFF
TRBV5-1	TRBJ1-2	CASSTTGSYGYTF
TRBV27	TRBJ2-2	CASSFDSVRGTNTGELFF
TRBV27	TRBJ1-6	CASSFYSSYNSPLHF
TRBV5-5	TRBJ2-7	CASSTLLTRGSSYEQYF
TRBV27	TRBJ1-6	CASSWDRGSPLHF
TRBV28	TRBJ2-7	CASSTTSGGAEYEQYF
TRBV28	TRBJ1-6	CASSLTGTVNSPLHF
TRBV5-1	TRBJ2-2	CASSLRGGSLLGELFF
TRBV27	TRBJ2-1	CASSTRRGNYNEQFF
TRBV9	TRBJ1-3	CASSYGQGVGGNTIYF
TRBV5-1	TRBJ1-1	CASSLVEGRGYTEAFF
TRBV5-6	TRBJ1-3	CASSLKDRETGNTIYF
TRBV5-6	TRBJ1-2	CASSDRGGLYGYTF
TRBV7-9	TRBJ1-4	CASSSRGGLGEKLFF